This entry is about one T cell receptor beta chain. One junction end disagrees with the germline gene, perhaps due to a read error. The TCRbeta library incorporated unique molecular identifiers. TCRdb redid the calling of the PCR reads with MiXCR, one entry per CDR3 protein. Of about 580,000 distinct CDR3 sequences in the sample, 23% were seen once. The data are from a study of T-cell reconstitution after alpha-beta-depleted transplantation in children. Per the germline V gene, CDR1 is SGHRS and CDR2 is YFSETQ. The CDR3 covers 15 residues. This chain joins TRBV5-1 and TRBJ2-1, with D perhaps TRBD1 or TRBD2 (6 bases each). The sequence was collected from a boy in the first two years of life who had a stem cell transplant for acute myeloid leukemia, so the T cells may come from the graft donor. The source was PBMCs, mostly from graft donor cells, collected 360 days after TCRalphabeta/CD19-depleted stem cell transplant. The CDR3 DNA reads TGCGCCAGCAGCTTGGTGGCAGGGGAGGACAATGAGCAGTCCTTC. This gives the protein CASSLVAGEDNEQSF. Based on the CDR3 plus reference TRBV5-1 and TRBJ2-1, the full variable domain is KAGVTQTPRYLIKTRGQQVTLSCSPISGHRSVSWYQQTPGQGLQFLFEYFSETQRNKGNFPGRFSGRQFSNSRSEMNVSTLELGDSALYLCASSLVAGEDNEQSFGPGTRLTVL.